This TCR beta chain appears in the sequencing data of a study of T cells after yellow fever vaccination. Study-wide findings and caveats: FACS-sorted repertoires could contain abundant clonotypes contaminating from the bulk population. The booster response re-showed most primary clones: approximately 97% CD4, more than 80% CD8.

This clonotype has a handful of counts. Its target is not known. Trimming removed 5 bases from V and 15 bases from J; junction bases left unmatched: 11. The germline V gene encodes CDR1 SGHVS and CDR2 FQNEAQ. The CDR3 loop spans 14 amino acids. UMIs were added to TCR cDNA along with a universal primer site when it was made by 5'RACE template switching. TCRdb called the 5' RACE reads again in MiXCR, with one record for every CDR3 protein. The sample shows around 300,000 distinct CDR3 sequences, 13% of them seen only once. The rearrangement joins TRBV7-8 to TRBJ2-1; TRBD2 matches 12 bases. The sequence came from a man in his thirties or forties who received the YFV17D yellow fever vaccine. The sequences come from CD4+ T cells sorted from PBMCs, collected 45 days after the yellow fever booster vaccination. In DNA, the CDR3 is TGTGCCAGCAGCCCGACTAGCGGGAGATATGATCTGTTCTTC. Translating gives CASSPTSGRYDLFF.